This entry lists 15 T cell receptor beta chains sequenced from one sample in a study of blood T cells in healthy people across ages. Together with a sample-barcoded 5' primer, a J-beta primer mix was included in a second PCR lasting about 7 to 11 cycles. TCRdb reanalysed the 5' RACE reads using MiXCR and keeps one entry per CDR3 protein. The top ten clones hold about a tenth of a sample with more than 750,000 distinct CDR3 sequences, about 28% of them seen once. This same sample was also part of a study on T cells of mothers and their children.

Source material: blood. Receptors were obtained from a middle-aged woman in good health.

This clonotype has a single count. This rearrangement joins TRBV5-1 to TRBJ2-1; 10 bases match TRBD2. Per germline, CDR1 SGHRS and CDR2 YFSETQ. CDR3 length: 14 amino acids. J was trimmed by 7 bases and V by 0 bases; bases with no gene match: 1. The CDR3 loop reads CASSLELAGNEQFF. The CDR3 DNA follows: TGCGCCAGCAGCTTGGAACTAGCGGGGAATGAGCAGTTCTTC.

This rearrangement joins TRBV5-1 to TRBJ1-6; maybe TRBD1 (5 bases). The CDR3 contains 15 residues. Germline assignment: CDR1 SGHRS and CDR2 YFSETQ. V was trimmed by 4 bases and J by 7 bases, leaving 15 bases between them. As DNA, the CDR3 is TGCGCCAGCAGCACTCCAGGGTCCGGGAATTCACCCCTCCACTTT. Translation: CASSTPGSGNSPLHF.

DNA of the CDR3: TGCGCCAGCAGCCCAGTCACAGGGAACACCGGGGAGCTGTTTTTT. Translated: CASSPVTGNTGELFF. The chain combines TRBV4-3 with TRBJ2-2; D is perhaps TRBD1 (5 bases). The V end lost 4 bases, the J end lost 1 base, and 10 bases lay between the germline ends. The germline CDR1 and CDR2 sequences are LGHNA and YSLEER. The length of the CDR3 is 15 residues.

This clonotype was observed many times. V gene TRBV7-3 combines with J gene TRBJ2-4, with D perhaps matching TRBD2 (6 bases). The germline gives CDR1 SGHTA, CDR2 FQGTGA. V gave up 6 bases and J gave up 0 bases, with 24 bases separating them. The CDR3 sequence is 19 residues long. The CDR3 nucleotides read TGTGCCAGCAGGAAACGCGGGACCTGGGTTTCTCTAGCCAAAAACATTCAGTACTTC. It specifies CASRKRGTWVSLAKNIQYF.

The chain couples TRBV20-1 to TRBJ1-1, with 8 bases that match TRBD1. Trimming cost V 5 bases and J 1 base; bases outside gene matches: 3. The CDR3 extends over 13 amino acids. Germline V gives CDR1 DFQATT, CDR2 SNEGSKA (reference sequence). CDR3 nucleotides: TGCAGTGCTGCGGGGACAGGGAACACTGAAGCTTTCTTT. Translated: CSAAGTGNTEAFF.

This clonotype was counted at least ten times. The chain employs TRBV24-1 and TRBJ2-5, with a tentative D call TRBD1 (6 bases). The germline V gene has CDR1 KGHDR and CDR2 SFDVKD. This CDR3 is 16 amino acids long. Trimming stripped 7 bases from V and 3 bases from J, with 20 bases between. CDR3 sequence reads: CATSPSGTGKKETQYF. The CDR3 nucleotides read TGTGCCACCAGCCCTTCAGGAACAGGGAAAAAAGAGACCCAGTACTTC.

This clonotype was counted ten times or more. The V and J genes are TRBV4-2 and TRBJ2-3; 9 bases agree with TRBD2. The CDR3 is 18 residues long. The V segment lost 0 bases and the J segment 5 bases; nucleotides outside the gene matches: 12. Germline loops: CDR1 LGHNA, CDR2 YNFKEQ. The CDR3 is CASSQDKRGGGAVDTQYF. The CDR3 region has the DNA TGTGCCAGCAGCCAAGATAAACGAGGCGGGGGGGCTGTAGATACGCAGTATTTT.

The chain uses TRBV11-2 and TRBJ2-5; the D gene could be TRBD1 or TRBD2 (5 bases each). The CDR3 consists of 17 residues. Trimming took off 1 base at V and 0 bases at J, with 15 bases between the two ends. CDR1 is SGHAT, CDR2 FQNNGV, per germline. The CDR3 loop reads CASSLGSVGADQETQYF. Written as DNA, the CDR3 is TGTGCCAGCAGCTTAGGCTCTGTCGGGGCAGACCAAGAGACCCAGTACTTC.

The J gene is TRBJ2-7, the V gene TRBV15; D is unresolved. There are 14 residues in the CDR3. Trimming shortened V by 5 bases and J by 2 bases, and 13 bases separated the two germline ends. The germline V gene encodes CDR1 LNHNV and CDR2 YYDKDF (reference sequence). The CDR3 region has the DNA TGTGCCACCAGCTTCCCTGGGGTTGCCTACGAGCAGTACTTC. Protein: CATSFPGVAYEQYF. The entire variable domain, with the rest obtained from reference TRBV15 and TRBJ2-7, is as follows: DAMVIQNPRYQVTQFGKPVTLSCSQTLNHNVMYWYQQKSSQAPKLLFHYYDKDFNNEADTPDNFQSRRPNTSFCFLDIRSPGLGDTAMYLCATSFPGVAYEQYFGPGTRLTVT.

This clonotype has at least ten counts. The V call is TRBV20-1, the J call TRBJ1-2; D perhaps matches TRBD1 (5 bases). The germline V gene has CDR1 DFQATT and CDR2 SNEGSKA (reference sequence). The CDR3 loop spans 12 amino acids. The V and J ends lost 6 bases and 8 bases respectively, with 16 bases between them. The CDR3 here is CSARAAEGGYTF. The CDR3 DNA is TGCAGTGCCAGGGCCGCGGAGGGGGGCTACACCTTC.

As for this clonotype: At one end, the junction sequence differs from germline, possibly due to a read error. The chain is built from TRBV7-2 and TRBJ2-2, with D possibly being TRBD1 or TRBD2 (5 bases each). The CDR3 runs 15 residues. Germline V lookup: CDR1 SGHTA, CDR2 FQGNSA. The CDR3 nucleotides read TGTGCCAGCAGCTTAGATCGACAGAACACCGGGGAGCGGTTTTTT. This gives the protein CASSLDRQNTGERFF. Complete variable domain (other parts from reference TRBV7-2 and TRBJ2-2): GAGVSQSPSNKVTEKGKDVELRCDPISGHTALYWYRQSLGQGLEFLIYFQGNSAPDKSGLPSDRFSAERTGGSVSTLTIQRTQQEDSAVYLCASSLDRQNTGERFFGEGSRLTVL.

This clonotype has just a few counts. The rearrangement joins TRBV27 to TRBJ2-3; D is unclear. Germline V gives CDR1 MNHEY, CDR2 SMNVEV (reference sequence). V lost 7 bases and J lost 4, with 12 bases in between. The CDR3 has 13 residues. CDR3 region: CASTTHYPDTQYF. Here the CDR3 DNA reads TGTGCCAGCACCACACACTACCCAGATACGCAGTATTTT.

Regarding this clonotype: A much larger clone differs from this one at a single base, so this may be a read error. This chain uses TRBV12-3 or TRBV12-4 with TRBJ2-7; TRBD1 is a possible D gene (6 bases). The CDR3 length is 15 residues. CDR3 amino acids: CAGSFGQGNTYEQYF. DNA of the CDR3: TGTGCCGGCAGTTTTGGGCAGGGGAACACCTACGAGCAGTACTTC.

The CDR3 sequence is CSAGPYGYTF. DNA of the CDR3: TGCAGTGCCGGGCCTTATGGCTACACCTTC. The J gene is TRBJ1-2, the V gene TRBV20-1; D not resolved. CDR3 length: 10 residues. Trimming cost V 6 bases and J 5 bases, with 7 bases left between them. Germline-derived CDR1 and CDR2 are DFQATT and SNEGSKA (reference sequence).

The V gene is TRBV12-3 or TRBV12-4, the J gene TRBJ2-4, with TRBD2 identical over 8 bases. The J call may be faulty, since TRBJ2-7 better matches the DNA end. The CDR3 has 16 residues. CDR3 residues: CASRPGGGRGGNEQYF. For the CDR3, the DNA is TGTGCCAGCAGACCGGGGGGGGGCCGCGGAGGCAACGAGCAGTACTTC.